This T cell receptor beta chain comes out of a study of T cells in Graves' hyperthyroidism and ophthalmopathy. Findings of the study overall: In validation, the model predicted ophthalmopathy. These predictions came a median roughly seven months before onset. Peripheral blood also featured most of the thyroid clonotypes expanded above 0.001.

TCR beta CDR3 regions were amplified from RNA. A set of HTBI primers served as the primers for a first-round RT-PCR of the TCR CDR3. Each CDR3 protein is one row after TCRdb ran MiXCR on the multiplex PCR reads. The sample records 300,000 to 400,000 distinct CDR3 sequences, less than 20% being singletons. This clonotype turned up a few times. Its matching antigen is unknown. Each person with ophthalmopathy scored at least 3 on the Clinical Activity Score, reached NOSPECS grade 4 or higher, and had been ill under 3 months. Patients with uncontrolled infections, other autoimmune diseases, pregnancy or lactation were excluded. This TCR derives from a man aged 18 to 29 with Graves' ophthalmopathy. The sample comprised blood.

This CDR3 reads CASSLADSDLLGYTF. For the CDR3, the DNA is TGTGCCAGCAGCCTAGCAGACAGTGACCTATTGGGCTACACCTTC. This sequence joins TRBV4-2 and TRBJ1-2; D is perhaps TRBD1 (5 bases). Trimming removed 4 bases from V and 8 bases from J, with 20 bases in between. The germline V gene has CDR1 LGHNA and CDR2 YNFKEQ. The CDR3 sequence is 15 residues long.